Listed here are 3 T cell receptor beta chains from one sample, sequenced in a study of blood T cell repertoires in COVID-19. Repertoires were generated with immunoSEQ multiplex PCR, while TCRdb's copy carries only in-frame clones and drops some. The sample yields some 160,000 clones, around four fifths seen once. Sequencing was carried out using peripheral blood. Every receptor here comes from an elderly woman with COVID-19, enrolled during active disease.

The gene calls are TRBV11-2 and TRBJ1-2, with TRBD1 as a possible D gene (6 bases). The CDR3 covers 14 residues. V was clipped by 5 bases and J by 5 bases, with 15 bases between them. Germline CDR1 reads SGHAT; CDR2 reads FQNNGV. The CDR3 DNA reads as TGTGCCAGCAGCCGGGAAAGGGACATTTATGGCTACACCTTC. As protein: CASSRERDIYGYTF. The full variable domain, its missing parts supplied by reference TRBV11-2 and TRBJ1-2, is EAGVAQSPRYKIIEKRQSVAFWCNPISGHATLYWYQQILGQGPKLLIQFQNNGVVDDSQLPKDRFSAERLKGVDSTLKIQPAKLEDSAVYLCASSRERDIYGYTFGSGTRLTVV.

The V call is TRBV6-5, the J call TRBJ1-3; D is undetermined. The CDR3 runs 13 residues. The V end was cut by 6 bases, the J end by 4 bases, with 10 bases between. Germline V gene data show CDR1 as MNHEY and CDR2 as SVGAGI. The DNA of the CDR3 is TGTGCCAGCAGCCGGGATTCGGGAAACACCATATATTTT. Protein product: CASSRDSGNTIYF.

The chain carries TRBV27 and TRBJ2-3; 8 positions agree with TRBD2. The CDR3 spans 16 residues. Germline lookup yields CDR1 MNHEY and CDR2 SMNVEV (reference sequence). V shed 0 bases, J shed 1 base, and the junction held 3 bases outside the gene matches. CDR3: CASSLSRGAGTDTQYF. For the CDR3, the DNA is TGTGCCAGCAGTTTATCGCGGGGGGCCGGCACAGATACGCAGTATTTT.